Shown below are 4 T cell receptor beta chains from a single sample sequenced in a study of T cells in Graves' hyperthyroidism and ophthalmopathy. Researchers amplified the TCR beta CDR3 regions from RNA transcripts. The HTBI primer set drove a first-round RT-PCR of the TCR CDR3. TCRdb used MiXCR to reprocess the multiplex PCR reads, holding one entry per CDR3 protein. In the table there are more than 550,000 distinct CDR3 sequences, about 18% of which are singletons. The material sequenced was blood. The receptors come from a man between 50 and 59 years old with Graves' hyperthyroidism.

This rearrangement joins TRBV19 to TRBJ2-5, with TRBD2 as a possible D gene (6 bases). The CDR3 is 15 residues long. Trimming took 4 bases from V and 3 from J, leaving 15 bases between them. Per the germline V gene, CDR1 is LNHDA and CDR2 is SQIVND (reference sequence). This CDR3 reads CASSTARAGKETQYF. The DNA for the CDR3 is TGTGCCAGTAGTACCGCCCGAGCGGGCAAAGAGACCCAGTACTTC.

The sample holds many counts of this clonotype. CDR3 nucleotides: TGTGCCAGCAGCTTAGGGCAGGGGATCCCAAAGGCAGAGACCCAGTACTTC. Amino acid sequence: CASSLGQGIPKAETQYF. The rearrangement joins TRBV7-8 to TRBJ2-5, with a possible D match to TRBD1 (6 bases). The V gene's germline CDR1 is SGHVS and CDR2 FQNEAQ. The CDR3 runs 17 residues. V lost 1 base to trimming and J lost 4 bases, with 19 bases between them.

The genes are TRBV20-1 and TRBJ2-1; 7 positions agree with TRBD2. CDR1 DFQATT and CDR2 SNEGSKA come from the germline V gene (reference sequence). The CDR3 runs to 17 residues. V was clipped by 1 base and J by 2 bases; unmatched bases: 11. The CDR3 DNA is TGCAGTGCTAGAGCTCTAGCGGTACTAATGCCCTACAATGAGCAGTTCTTC. Translation gives CSARALAVLMPYNEQFF.

The gene calls are TRBV18 and TRBJ2-5; 8 bases are a match to TRBD2. In germline, CDR1 is KGHSH, CDR2 LQKENI. The CDR3 spans 16 residues. The trim removed 2 bases at V and 5 bases at J, leaving 10 bases unmatched. The CDR3 protein is CASSPRTSGGFETQYF. CDR3 DNA: TGTGCCAGCTCACCAAGAACTAGCGGTGGGTTTGAGACCCAGTACTTC.